These 23 T cell receptor beta chains originate from one sample sequenced in a study of identifying expanded T cells in peripheral blood. Generated by immunoSEQ multiplex PCR, the TCRdb table keeps only in-frame clones and is missing some. The sample records fewer than 130,000 clones, roughly 89% being singletons. Sequenced material: blood. All receptors come from a person aged 18-70 years in good health.

The V call is TRBV18, the J call TRBJ1-5; a possible D gene is TRBD1 (6 bases). Germline V CDR1 and CDR2: KGHSH, LQKENI. The CDR3 loop spans 16 amino acids. V was shortened by 3 bases and J by 9 bases, with 21 bases between the two germline ends. This chain's CDR3 is CASSPQQGLEDRPQHF. The CDR3 DNA follows: TGTGCCAGCTCACCTCAACAGGGTCTGGAGGATCGGCCCCAGCATTTT.

The chain couples TRBV6-5 to TRBJ2-7; TRBD2 matches 7 bases. There are 14 residues in the CDR3. CDR1 MNHEY and CDR2 SVGAGI come from the germline V gene. J lost 3 bases, V lost 2 bases, and 4 bases had no gene match. The CDR3 loop reads CASSYGGDYYEQYF. The DNA of the CDR3 is TGTGCCAGCAGTTACGGGGGGGACTACTACGAGCAGTACTTC.

The chain is built from TRBV27 and TRBJ2-1; D possibly corresponds to TRBD1 (6 bases). This CDR3 is built from 13 residues. Germline assignment: CDR1 MNHEY and CDR2 SMNVEV (reference sequence). Trimming pared 6 bases from V and 9 bases from J, leaving 15 bases between. In DNA, the CDR3 is TGTGCCAGCAGCTTACAGGGTGTGGCTGAGCAGTTCTTC. Translation gives CASSLQGVAEQFF.

V usage is TRBV5-1 and J usage is TRBJ2-5, with a tentative D call TRBD2 (5 bases). The CDR3 spans 13 residues. V was cut by 1 base and J by 3 bases, with 7 bases left in between. Per germline, CDR1 SGHRS and CDR2 YFSETQ. CDR3 DNA sequence: TGCGCCAGCAGCTTGTACGGGAAAGAGACCCAGTACTTC. Its protein is CASSLYGKETQYF.

V is TRBV4-2 and J is TRBJ2-1; tentatively, D is TRBD1 or TRBD2 (5 bases each). This CDR3 comprises 16 residues. The V end lost 1 base, the J end lost 2 bases, and 12 bases lay between the germline ends. Per germline, CDR1 LGHNA and CDR2 YNFKEQ. The CDR3 region is CASSQVSGATYNEQFF. CDR3 nucleotide sequence: TGTGCCAGCAGCCAAGTTTCCGGGGCAACCTACAATGAGCAGTTCTTC.

The rearrangement joins TRBV18 to TRBJ1-5; D not resolved. The CDR3 totals 15 residues. Deletions cut 8 bases from V and 2 bases from J, with 16 bases between. Germline lookup yields CDR1 KGHSH and CDR2 LQKENI. CDR3 protein: CASPSERDCNQPQHF. As DNA, the CDR3 is TGTGCCAGCCCCTCAGAGCGGGATTGCAATCAGCCCCAGCATTTT.

The chain links TRBV11-2 to TRBJ2-6; TRBD2 agrees at 7 bases. This CDR3 contains 16 residues. V shed 1 base and J 2 bases; nucleotides not matched to a gene: 2. Germline V CDR1 and CDR2: SGHAT, FQNNGV. The CDR3 reads CASSLVAGTGANVLTF. CDR3 coding DNA: TGTGCCAGCAGCTTAGTAGCGGGTACTGGGGCCAACGTCCTGACTTTC. Looking up the rest from reference TRBV11-2 and TRBJ2-6 gives the full variable domain: EAGVAQSPRYKIIEKRQSVAFWCNPISGHATLYWYQQILGQGPKLLIQFQNNGVVDDSQLPKDRFSAERLKGVDSTLKIQPAKLEDSAVYLCASSLVAGTGANVLTFGAGSRLTVL.

The chain joins TRBV27 to TRBJ2-3; D unresolved. V lost 6 bases, J lost 2 bases, and 6 bases lay in between. Germline CDR1 MNHEY, CDR2 SMNVEV (reference sequence). This CDR3 has 12 amino acids. CDR3 protein: CASSHYTDTQYF. The CDR3 DNA is TGTGCCAGCAGCCATTACACAGATACGCAGTATTTT.

The V and J genes are TRBV5-8 and TRBJ1-2; a weak D match, TRBD1 (5 bases). V was trimmed by 2 bases and J by 3 bases, leaving 8 bases between them. The CDR3 extends over 13 amino acids. The V gene's germline CDR1 is SGHTS and CDR2 YDEGEE. CDR3 bases: TGTGCCAGCAGCTTCGCCAGGGACTATGGCTACACCTTC. Translating it yields CASSFARDYGYTF.

The gene calls are TRBV27 and TRBJ1-2; D is possibly TRBD1 (6 bases). The ends were cut back, 5 bases at V and 2 bases at J, with 21 bases in the middle. The germline gives CDR1 MNHEY, CDR2 SMNVEV (reference sequence). The CDR3 has 17 residues. The DNA of the CDR3 is TGTGCCAGCAGTCCGTGGGACACCGACAACTCCAACTATGGCTACACCTTC. This sequence encodes CASSPWDTDNSNYGYTF.

In this sample, this clone turned up a few times. The genes are TRBV6-5 and TRBJ2-7; D is unresolved. Germline V lookup: CDR1 MNHEY, CDR2 SVGAGI. The V end lost 7 bases, the J end lost 5 bases, and 12 bases lay between the germline ends. This CDR3 region has 12 residues. This CDR3 is CASNSVSHEQYF. In nucleotides, the CDR3 is TGTGCCAGCAACTCCGTCAGCCACGAGCAGTACTTC.

This clone occurred once. The chain is built from TRBV9 and TRBJ2-1; the D call may be TRBD1 or TRBD2 (5 bases each). V shed 1 base and J shed 4 bases, with 15 bases lying between them. Germline CDR1 reads SGDLS; CDR2 reads YYNGEE. The length of the CDR3 is 16 residues. CDR3 protein: CASSVSSSGGYNEQFF. CDR3 in DNA: TGTGCCAGCAGCGTATCCTCATCTGGGGGATACAATGAGCAGTTCTTC. The whole variable domain, remainder taken from reference TRBV9 and TRBJ2-1, is DSGVTQTPKHLITATGQRVTLRCSPRSGDLSVYWYQQSLDQGLQFLIQYYNGEERAKGNILERFSAQQFPDLHSELNLSSLELGDSALYFCASSVSSSGGYNEQFFGPGTRLTVL.

J is TRBJ1-2 and V is TRBV5-4; D perhaps matches TRBD1 (6 bases). Germline-derived CDR1 and CDR2 are SGHNT and YYREEE (reference sequence). The CDR3 covers 16 residues. With 4 bases removed from V and 0 bases from J, the gap between germline ends came to 16 bases. CDR3 in DNA: TGTGCCAGCAGCCCTGGACAGTATCGAGCTAACTATGGCTACACCTTC. Translation: CASSPGQYRANYGYTF. The full variable domain, rest sourced from reference TRBV5-4 and TRBJ1-2, is ETGVTQSPTHLIKTRGQQVTLRCSSQSGHNTVSWYQQALGQGPQFIFQYYREEENGRGNFPPRFSGLQFPNYSSELNVNALELDDSALYLCASSPGQYRANYGYTFGSGTRLTVV.

The rearrangement links TRBV7-2 to TRBJ2-7; D is unresolved. The CDR3 loop spans 13 amino acids. V was clipped by 0 bases and J by 1 base, with 4 bases between them. The germline gives CDR1 SGHTA, CDR2 FQGNSA. The CDR3 DNA sequence: TGTGCCAGCAGCTTAGCGCAGTCCTACGAGCAGTACTTC. This translates into CASSLAQSYEQYF.

The chain is built from TRBV28 and TRBJ1-3; D gene ambiguous. CDR3 length equals 14 residues. Per the germline V gene, CDR1 is MDHEN and CDR2 is SYDVKM. V gave up 5 bases and J gave up 0 bases, with 8 bases separating them. The CDR3 spells CASSPSPSGNTIYF. For the CDR3, the DNA is TGTGCCAGCAGTCCCTCCCCCTCTGGAAACACCATATATTTT.

CDR3 DNA sequence: TGTGCCAGCACCACCGGGACTCAATATGGCTACACCTTC. It codes for CASTTGTQYGYTF. The gene calls are TRBV2 and TRBJ1-2; the D gene is possibly TRBD1 (5 bases). Trimming left V 7 bases short and J 5 bases short, with 14 bases between. In germline, CDR1 is SNHLY, CDR2 FYNNEI. This CDR3 comprises 13 residues.

V and J are TRBV28 and TRBJ2-7; perhaps TRBD2 as D (7 bases). CDR3 length equals 14 residues. Germline V lookup: CDR1 MDHEN, CDR2 SYDVKM. V was pared by 4 bases and J by 8 bases, with 18 bases between. The CDR3: CASSSVVGGPKQYF. As DNA, the CDR3 is TGTGCCAGCAGTTCCGTGGTGGGGGGGCCCAAGCAGTACTTC.

This clone was found once. This chain uses TRBV30 with TRBJ1-1, with 11 bases identical to TRBD1. The CDR3 is 14 amino acids. The germline V gene has CDR1 GTSNPN and CDR2 SVGIG (reference sequence). The J segment lost 5 bases and the V segment lost 3 bases, leaving 5 bases of the junction unmatched. The CDR3 here is CAWSEDRGRTEAFF. The CDR3 DNA sequence: TGTGCCTGGAGCGAGGACAGGGGGCGGACTGAAGCTTTCTTT.

The rearrangement links TRBV5-6 to TRBJ2-3; D ambiguous. V shed 1 base and J shed 0 bases, with 9 bases lying between them. This CDR3 has 15 amino acids. The V gene's germline CDR1 is SGHDT and CDR2 YYEEEE. The CDR3 loop reads CASSLYPRSTDTQYF. The CDR3 bases are TGTGCCAGCAGCTTGTACCCGAGAAGCACAGATACGCAGTATTTT.

The V call is TRBV7-2, the J call TRBJ2-7; D not certain. The V end lost 11 bases, the J end lost 2 bases, and 16 bases lay between the germline ends. The germline V gene has CDR1 SGHTA and CDR2 FQGNSA. The CDR3 covers 13 residues. CDR3 protein: CAVNGRLAYEQYF. The CDR3 coding sequence is TGTGCCGTAAATGGACGTTTAGCCTACGAGCAGTACTTC.

The V call is TRBV5-6, the J call TRBJ2-5, with D maybe TRBD1 (5 bases). The V end lost 1 base, the J end lost 2 bases, and 12 bases lay between the germline ends. Germline-derived CDR1 and CDR2 are SGHDT and YYEEEE. This CDR3 spans 15 amino acids. CDR3 coding DNA: TGTGCCAGCAGCTTGTCTCGGTCAGGGCAAGAGACCCAGTACTTC. Translation: CASSLSRSGQETQYF.

The chain carries TRBV5-5 and TRBJ2-7, with TRBD2 identical over 7 bases. J was trimmed by 0 bases and V by 5 bases; bases with no gene match: 8. CDR1 and CDR2 (germline): SGHKS, YYEKEE (reference sequence). This CDR3 comprises 15 residues. The CDR3 DNA follows: TGTGCCAGCAGTCCAGAACTAGCGCGCTCCTACGAGCAGTACTTC. Its translation: CASSPELARSYEQYF.

This clone was seen a single time. The chain uses TRBV7-2 and TRBJ1-4, with a possible D match to TRBD1 (6 bases). Trimming stripped 4 bases from V and 8 bases from J, with 14 bases between. Germline values: CDR1 SGHTA, CDR2 FQGNSA. The CDR3 runs 14 residues. CDR3 sequence (DNA): TGTGCCAGCAGCTGGGCAGGGGCCGACGAAAAACTGTTTTTT. Translated, it gives CASSWAGADEKLFF. The entire variable domain, with the rest obtained from reference TRBV7-2 and TRBJ1-4, is as follows: GAGVSQSPSNKVTEKGKDVELRCDPISGHTALYWYRQSLGQGLEFLIYFQGNSAPDKSGLPSDRFSAERTGGSVSTLTIQRTQQEDSAVYLCASSWAGADEKLFFGSGTQLSVL.